The entry below describes one T cell receptor (beta chain). This entry belongs to a study of blood T cell repertoires in COVID-19. Study as a whole: Whether acute or convalescent, the COVID-19 samples came from the United States, Italy and Spain. Nucleic acid was either cDNA or gDNA, and it came from T cells, B-cell-depleted T cells, or PBMCs.

CDR1 is MRHNA, CDR2 SNTAGT, per germline. V was clipped by 0 bases and J by 6 bases, with 12 bases between them. The CDR3 extends over 15 amino acids. Original data processing: Estimation of nucleated cell counts was performed using reference gene primer amplification. The data were produced by immunoSEQ multiplex PCR, yet TCRdb's version contains in-frame clones alone and is incomplete. Clone size and the V and J calls come from that table; the DNA yielded D and trimming. The sample has 450,000 to 500,000 clones, approximately 85% seen once. Sequences were obtained from peripheral blood. The chain joins TRBV6-4 to TRBJ2-1; perhaps TRBD2 as D (6 bases). The TCR originated in a human donor in a cohort sampled during active COVID-19. The CDR3 DNA is TGTGCCAGCAGTGACTCCTTTCACGGGGGCAATGAGCAGTTCTTC. As protein: CASSDSFHGGNEQFF.